The entry below gives a single T cell receptor beta chain sequence along with its context. What it binds is unknown. Trimming removed 2 bases at V and 4 bases at J, with 11 bases between. The CDR3 contains 14 residues. Per the germline V gene, CDR1 is SGHTA and CDR2 is FQGNSA. This entry belongs to a study of cytomegalovirus exposure and HLA in healthy donors. Study-wide results and caveats: When the data were analyzed later, several of the most significant clusters appeared to be linked to common viral pathogens. Roughly even sequencing depth across donors was the assumption behind the presence/absence analyses.

PCR was performed using 60 Vbeta and 13 Jbeta primers. Assay used: immunoSEQ multiplex PCR; TCRdb lists only in-frame clones, some missing. The sample has 85,000 to 120,000 clones; about 81% are singletons. The sample taken for sequencing was PBMCs. The clonotype comes from a male donor in good health and CMV-seropositive. This chain links TRBV7-2 with TRBJ1-1; TRBD1 is a possible D gene (5 bases). This chain's CDR3 is CASSLRGWGTEAFF. The CDR3 bases are TGTGCCAGCAGCTTAAGGGGCTGGGGCACTGAAGCTTTCTTT.